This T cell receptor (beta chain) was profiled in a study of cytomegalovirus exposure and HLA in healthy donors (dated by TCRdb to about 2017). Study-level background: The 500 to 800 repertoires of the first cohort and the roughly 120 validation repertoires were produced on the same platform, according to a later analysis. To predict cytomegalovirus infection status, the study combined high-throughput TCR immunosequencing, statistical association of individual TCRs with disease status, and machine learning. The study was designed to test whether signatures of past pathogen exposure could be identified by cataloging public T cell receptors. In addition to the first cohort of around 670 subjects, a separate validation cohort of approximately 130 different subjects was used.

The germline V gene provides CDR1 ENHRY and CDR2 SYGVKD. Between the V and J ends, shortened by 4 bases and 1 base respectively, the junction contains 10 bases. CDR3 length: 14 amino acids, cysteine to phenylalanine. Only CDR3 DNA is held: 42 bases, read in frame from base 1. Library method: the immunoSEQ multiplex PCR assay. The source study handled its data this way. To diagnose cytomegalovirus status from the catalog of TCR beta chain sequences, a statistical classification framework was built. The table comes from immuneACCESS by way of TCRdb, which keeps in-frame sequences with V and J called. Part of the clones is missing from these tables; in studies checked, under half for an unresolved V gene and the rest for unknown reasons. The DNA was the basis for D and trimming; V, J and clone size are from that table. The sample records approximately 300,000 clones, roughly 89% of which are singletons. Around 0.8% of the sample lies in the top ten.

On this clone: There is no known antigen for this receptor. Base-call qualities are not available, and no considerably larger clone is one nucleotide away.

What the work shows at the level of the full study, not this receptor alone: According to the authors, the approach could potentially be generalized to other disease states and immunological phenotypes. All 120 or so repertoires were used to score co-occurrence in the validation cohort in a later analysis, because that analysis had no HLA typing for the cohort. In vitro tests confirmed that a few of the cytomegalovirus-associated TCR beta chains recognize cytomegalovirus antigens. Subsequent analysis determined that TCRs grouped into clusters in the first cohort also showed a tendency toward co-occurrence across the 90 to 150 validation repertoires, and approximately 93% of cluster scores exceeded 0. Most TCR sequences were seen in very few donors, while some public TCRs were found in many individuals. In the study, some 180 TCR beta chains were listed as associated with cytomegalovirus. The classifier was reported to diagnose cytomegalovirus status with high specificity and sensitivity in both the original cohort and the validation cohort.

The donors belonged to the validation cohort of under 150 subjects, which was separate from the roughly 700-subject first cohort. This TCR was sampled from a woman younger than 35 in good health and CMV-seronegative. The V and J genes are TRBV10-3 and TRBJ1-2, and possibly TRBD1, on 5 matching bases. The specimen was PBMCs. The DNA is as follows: TGTGCCATCAGTGCCGCGGGACGTAACTATGGCTACACCTTC. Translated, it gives CAISAAGRNYGYTF.